What follows describes a single TCR beta chain. The protocol was immunoSEQ multiplex PCR, while the TCRdb copy is restricted to in-frame clones and leaves out a portion. The sample yields around 200,000 clones, roughly 89% seen once. This entry comes from a study of control samples from healthy donors and cancer patients. Trimming removed 3 bases from V and 2 bases from J, with 8 bases in between. This CDR3 contains 13 residues. Germline CDR1 is PRHDT and CDR2 is FYEKMQ (reference sequence). Sequencing used blood. The rearrangement joins TRBV13 to TRBJ2-7, with D possibly matching TRBD2 (6 bases). The source of this sequence is a woman in her 30s in good health. The CDR3: CASSFGGAYEQYF. The CDR3 bases are TGTGCCAGCAGCTTTGGCGGGGCCTACGAGCAGTACTTC. The full variable domain, with the rest looked up from reference TRBV13 and TRBJ2-7, is AAGVIQSPRHLIKEKRETATLKCYPIPRHDTVYWYQQGPGQDPQFLISFYEKMQSDKGSIPDRFSAQQFSDYHSELNMSSLELGDSALYFCASSFGGAYEQYFGPGTRLTVT.